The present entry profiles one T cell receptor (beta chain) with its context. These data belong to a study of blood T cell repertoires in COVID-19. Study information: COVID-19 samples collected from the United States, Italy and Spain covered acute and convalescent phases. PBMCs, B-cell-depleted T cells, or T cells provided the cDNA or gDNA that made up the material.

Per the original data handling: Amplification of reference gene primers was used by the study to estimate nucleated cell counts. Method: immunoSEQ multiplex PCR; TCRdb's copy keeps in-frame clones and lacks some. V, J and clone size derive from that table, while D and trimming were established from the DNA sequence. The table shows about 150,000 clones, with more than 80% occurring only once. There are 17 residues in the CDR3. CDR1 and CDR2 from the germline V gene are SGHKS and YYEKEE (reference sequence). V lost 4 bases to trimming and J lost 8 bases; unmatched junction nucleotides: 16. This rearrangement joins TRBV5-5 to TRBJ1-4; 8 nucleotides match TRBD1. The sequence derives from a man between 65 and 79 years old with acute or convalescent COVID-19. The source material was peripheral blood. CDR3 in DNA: TGTGCCAGCAGCCGCCCTGGGGGGACAGGAAGTAGGGAAAAACTGTTTTTT. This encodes CASSRPGGTGSREKLFF.